These 28 T cell receptor beta chains were sequenced from one sample in a study of shared clonotypes between healthy human individuals. Generated by immunoSEQ multiplex PCR, the TCRdb table keeps only in-frame clones and is missing some. The data show 400,000 to 500,000 clones, less than 80% seen once. Sequenced: PBMCs. The receptors were sampled from a middle-aged woman in good health. Some clones in this sample may be carry-over from other donors' samples.

This chain uses TRBV7-3 with TRBJ1-2; tentatively, D is TRBD1 (5 bases). Per germline, CDR1 SGHTA and CDR2 FQGTGA. The ends were cut back, 5 bases at V and 3 bases at J, with 10 bases in the middle. The CDR3 length is 13 residues. The CDR3 DNA reads TGTGCCAGCAGCCCAGGGCTCGACTATGGCTACACCTTC. As protein: CASSPGLDYGYTF.

The rearrangement joins TRBV2 to TRBJ1-6; 9 bases agree with TRBD1. The CDR3 length is 18 residues. Germline CDR1 and CDR2: SNHLY and FYNNEI. V lost 7 bases and J lost 0; bases outside the gene matches: 10. The chain's CDR3 is CASKPGQGAGSYNSPLHF. As DNA, the CDR3 is TGTGCCAGCAAGCCGGGACAGGGTGCCGGCTCCTATAATTCACCCCTCCACTTT.

The chain is built from TRBV18 and TRBJ1-4, with D perhaps matching TRBD1 (6 bases). Trimming took 6 bases from V and 7 from J, leaving 12 bases between them. This CDR3 has 13 amino acids. CDR1 and CDR2 from the germline V gene are KGHSH and LQKENI. DNA for the CDR3: TGTGCCAGCTCGCTTGGACAGAGTGAAAAACTGTTTTTT. Protein sequence: CASSLGQSEKLFF.

The chain carries TRBV5-1 and TRBJ2-7, with TRBD1 identical over 7 bases. The junction had 3 bases not matched to a gene; V was cut back by 4 bases and J by 2 bases. The CDR3 length is 13 residues. Germline loops: CDR1 SGHRS, CDR2 YFSETQ. CDR3 DNA: TGCGCCAGCAGCCAGACAGGGCCCTACGAGCAGTACTTC. Protein product: CASSQTGPYEQYF.

The chain uses TRBV28 and TRBJ2-2; 7 bases map to TRBD2. The CDR3 is 13 residues long. Per the germline V gene, CDR1 is MDHEN and CDR2 is SYDVKM. Trimming cost V 7 bases and J 7 bases; bases outside gene matches: 6. CDR3 DNA: TGTGCCAGCACCTTAGGACTAGGCGGGGAGCTGTTTTTT. Its translation is CASTLGLGGELFF.

The chain carries TRBV18 and TRBJ1-5, with no clear D. The V end was cut by 3 bases, the J end by 1 base, with 10 bases between. The germline CDR1 and CDR2 sequences are KGHSH and LQKENI. The CDR3 has 15 amino acids. CDR3: CASSPAYRSNQPQHF. The CDR3 DNA is TGTGCCAGCTCACCGGCCTATAGGAGCAATCAGCCCCAGCATTTT. Full variable domain (outside the CDR3, taken from reference TRBV18 and TRBJ1-5): NAGVMQNPRHLVRRRGQEARLRCSPMKGHSHVYWYRQLPEEGLKFMVYLQKENIIDESGMPKERFSAEFPKEGPSILRIQQVVRGDSAAYFCASSPAYRSNQPQHFGDGTRLSIL.

The chain has TRBV30 and TRBJ1-5; 8 bases are shared with TRBD1. The CDR3 totals 14 residues. In germline, CDR1 is GTSNPN, CDR2 SVGIG (reference sequence). Trimming at V came to 1 base and at J to 6 bases, leaving 5 bases not matched to a gene. The CDR3 DNA sequence: TGTGCCTGGAGTGCGACAGGGGTGATTCAGCCCCAGCATTTT. It codes for CAWSATGVIQPQHF.

The chain employs TRBV28 and TRBJ2-7; D possibly uses TRBD1 or TRBD2 (5 bases each). CDR1 is MDHEN and CDR2 is SYDVKM in the germline V gene. The CDR3 is made up of 16 amino acids. Trimming took 2 bases from V and 3 from J, leaving 17 bases between them. This CDR3 reads CASSLRRYRTGYEQYF. As DNA, the CDR3 is TGTGCCAGCAGTTTAAGGAGGTACAGGACGGGCTACGAGCAGTACTTC.

The V call is TRBV9, the J call TRBJ1-5; D is unclear. The CDR3 is 14 residues long. Per germline, CDR1 SGDLS and CDR2 YYNGEE. Trimming took 0 bases from V and 5 from J, leaving 9 bases between them. CDR3 amino acids: CASSVAGGHQPQHF. The CDR3 nucleotides are TGTGCCAGCAGCGTAGCTGGAGGTCATCAGCCCCAGCATTTT. Variable domain in full (rest from reference TRBV9 and TRBJ1-5): DSGVTQTPKHLITATGQRVTLRCSPRSGDLSVYWYQQSLDQGLQFLIQYYNGEERAKGNILERFSAQQFPDLHSELNLSSLELGDSALYFCASSVAGGHQPQHFGDGTRLSIL.

The rearrangement uses TRBV7-8 and TRBJ2-3, with D possibly being TRBD1 (5 bases). The CDR3 consists of 14 residues. Trimming removed 5 bases from V and 7 bases from J, with 16 bases in between. CDR1 is SGHVS and CDR2 is FQNEAQ in the germline V gene. The CDR3 DNA is TGTGCCAGCAGCCCTGGTGGCCAGGGATATACGCAGTATTTT. Its protein is CASSPGGQGYTQYF. Complete variable domain (other parts from reference TRBV7-8 and TRBJ2-3): GAGVSQSPRYKVAKRGQDVALRCDPISGHVSLFWYQQALGQGPEFLTYFQNEAQLDKSGLPSDRFFAERPEGSVSTLKIQRTQQEDSAVYLCASSPGGQGYTQYFGPGTRLTVL.

The V and J genes are TRBV10-3 and TRBJ2-5; no clear D. This CDR3 has 15 amino acids. Trimming stripped 2 bases from V and 6 bases from J, with 16 bases between. In germline, CDR1 is ENHRY, CDR2 SYGVKD. The CDR3 reads CAISETGLLSQTQYF. CDR3 sequence (DNA): TGTGCCATCAGTGAGACGGGCCTCCTCAGCCAGACCCAGTACTTC.

The chain joins TRBV4-1 to TRBJ2-1; 9 nucleotides line up with TRBD2. V dropped 0 bases and J dropped 6; count of bases not matched to a gene: 15. Germline lookup yields CDR1 MGHRA and CDR2 YSYEKL. The CDR3 spans 19 residues. The CDR3 nucleotides read TGCGCCAGCAGCCAAGATTACTTTAGGGCGGGAGGGCCTCGCAATGAGCAGTTCTTC. This encodes CASSQDYFRAGGPRNEQFF.

The V gene is TRBV5-1, the J gene TRBJ2-7; a possible D gene is TRBD1 (5 bases). CDR1 and CDR2 from the germline V gene are SGHRS and YFSETQ. The CDR3 extends over 14 amino acids. Deletions cut 2 bases from V and 2 bases from J, with 11 bases between. CDR3 in amino acids: CASSLTPGPYEQYF. In nucleotides, the CDR3 is TGCGCCAGCAGCTTAACCCCAGGGCCCTACGAGCAGTACTTC.

Concerning this clone itself: Germline is not matched at one junction end, which may reflect a read error. The genes are TRBV7-3 and TRBJ1-1; 9 bases agree with TRBD1. Germline V lookup: CDR1 SGHTA, CDR2 FQGTGA. The CDR3 totals 16 residues. The CDR3 bases are TGTGGCAGCAGCCCAGGACAGGGGATCGTCGGCACTGAAGCTTTCTTT. Amino acid sequence: CGSSPGQGIVGTEAFF.

The gene calls are TRBV6-5 and TRBJ2-1; D may be TRBD2 (6 bases). The CDR3 length is 12 residues. Trimming removed 8 bases at V and 8 bases at J, with 13 bases between. Germline loops: CDR1 MNHEY, CDR2 SVGAGI. Written as DNA, the CDR3 is TGTGCCAGCTGGGTGGGGGGTGATGAGCAGTTCTTC. Translating gives CASWVGGDEQFF.

V and J are TRBV10-3 and TRBJ1-5; 8 bases map to TRBD1. Germline V CDR1 and CDR2: ENHRY, SYGVKD. The junction had 6 bases not matched to a gene; V was cut back by 0 bases and J by 5 bases. CDR3 length equals 16 residues. The CDR3 reads CAISESTGGGYQPQHF. The CDR3 DNA reads as TGTGCCATCAGTGAGTCAACAGGGGGAGGGTATCAGCCCCAGCATTTT.

The chain couples TRBV28 to TRBJ2-4; D not certain. The CDR3 contains 14 residues. V was cut by 2 bases and J by 13 bases, with 18 bases left in between. Germline V gene lookup returns CDR1 MDHEN and CDR2 SYDVKM. As DNA, the CDR3 is TGTGCCAGCAGTTTAACCCCCGGCGTGCCCAGGCAGTACTTC. Residues: CASSLTPGVPRQYF.

This clone was observed a handful of times. The chain combines TRBV4-2 with TRBJ1-1; D is ambiguous. Germline CDR1 and CDR2: LGHNA and YNFKEQ. This CDR3 is 13 amino acids long. V was pared by 1 base and J by 1 base, with 4 bases between. The CDR3 is CASSQARNTEAFF. The CDR3 DNA follows: TGTGCCAGCAGCCAAGCCAGGAACACTGAAGCTTTCTTT.

This clone is a singleton in its sample. The chain couples TRBV7-3 to TRBJ2-1, with D perhaps TRBD1 or TRBD2 (5 bases each). Trimming removed 5 bases from V and 4 bases from J, with 15 bases in between. The CDR3 spans 15 residues. Per germline, CDR1 SGHTA and CDR2 FQGTGA. The DNA for the CDR3 is TGTGCCAGCAGCCAAGGGAGACAGCGATACAATGAGCAGTTCTTC. The encoded protein is CASSQGRQRYNEQFF. Filled out from reference TRBV7-3 and TRBJ2-1, the complete variable domain reads GAGVSQTPSNKVTEKGKYVELRCDPISGHTALYWYRQSLGQGPEFLIYFQGTGAADDSGLPNDRFFAVRPEGSVSTLKIQRTERGDSAVYLCASSQGRQRYNEQFFGPGTRLTVL.

The DNA of the CDR3 is TGTGCCAGCAGTGACCCACAGGGTAGCTCCTACAATGAGCAGTTCTTC. Translating gives CASSDPQGSSYNEQFF. V gene TRBV25-1 combines with J gene TRBJ2-1; possible D gene TRBD1, 6 bases. V was clipped by 3 bases and J by 0 bases, with 12 bases between them. Germline V gene data show CDR1 as MGHDK and CDR2 as SYGVNS. This CDR3 spans 16 amino acids.

This clone came up a few times. This chain uses TRBV7-6 with TRBJ2-5; the D gene is possibly TRBD2 (6 bases). This CDR3 region has 14 residues. Germline V lookup: CDR1 SGHVS, CDR2 FNYEAQ. V lost 4 bases to trimming and J lost 7 bases, with 16 bases between them. The CDR3 nucleotides read TGTGCCAGCAGCTCAGCAGTGTGGCGGGGGACCCAGTACTTC. Encoded protein: CASSSAVWRGTQYF.

The chain's CDR3 is CASSQGTGQSTEAFF. DNA of the CDR3: TGCGCCAGCAGCCAAGGGACAGGGCAGAGCACTGAAGCTTTCTTT. The rearrangement uses TRBV4-3 and TRBJ1-1; 8 nucleotides match TRBD1. The CDR3 spans 15 residues. The junction had 5 bases not matched to a gene; V was cut back by 1 base and J by 4 bases. Looked up from germline, CDR1 is LGHNA and CDR2 is YSLEER.

The chain links TRBV2 to TRBJ2-5, with a possible D match to TRBD1 (6 bases). Germline loops: CDR1 SNHLY, CDR2 FYNNEI. V was pared by 3 bases and J by 3 bases, with 11 bases between. The CDR3 sequence is 14 residues long. The CDR3 nucleotides read TGTGCCAGCAGTGAGGGGGCAGTTAAAGAGACCCAGTACTTC. Protein product: CASSEGAVKETQYF. Full variable domain (outside the CDR3, taken from reference TRBV2 and TRBJ2-5): EPEVTQTPSHQVTQMGQEVILRCVPISNHLYFYWYRQILGQKVEFLVSFYNNEISEKSEIFDDQFSVERPDGSNFTLKIRSTKLEDSAMYFCASSEGAVKETQYFGPGTRLLVL.

The chain employs TRBV5-1 and TRBJ2-3; D is unclear. The germline V gene encodes CDR1 SGHRS and CDR2 YFSETQ. The V end lost 0 bases, the J end lost 2 bases, and 7 bases lay between the germline ends. This CDR3 has 14 residues. The CDR3 DNA reads as TGCGCCAGCAGCTTGGGGGTACCCACAGATACGCAGTATTTT. It encodes CASSLGVPTDTQYF.

To note about this clone: Since a much larger clone is just one base distant, this may be a read error. This sample includes further DNA sequences coding for the same CDR3. The V call is TRBV19, the J call TRBJ2-1; 14 bases are a match to TRBD2. Per germline, CDR1 LNHDA and CDR2 SQIVND (reference sequence). This CDR3 is 17 amino acids long. The CDR3 loop reads CASSIGGLAGEQGEQFF. The CDR3 DNA follows: TGTGCCAGCAGTATAGGGGGACTAGCGGGAGAACAAGGTGAGCAGTTCTTC.

This chain uses TRBV2 with TRBJ2-7; D ambiguous. V dropped 2 bases and J dropped 2 bases, with 10 bases sitting between them. Germline CDR1 SNHLY, CDR2 FYNNEI. The CDR3 has 14 residues. The CDR3 is CASSELGGTYEQYF. Written as DNA, the CDR3 is TGTGCCAGCAGTGAACTGGGCGGAACCTACGAGCAGTACTTC.

The chain has TRBV11-2 and TRBJ2-7; D is unresolved. This CDR3 comprises 15 residues. The V end lost 5 bases, the J end lost 5 bases, and 19 bases lay between the germline ends. Germline loops: CDR1 SGHAT, CDR2 FQNNGV. CDR3 DNA: TGTGCCAGCAGCCCCTTCTTTGGGAACGAGCACGAGCAGTACTTC. Translated, it gives CASSPFFGNEHEQYF.

The chain couples TRBV29-1 to TRBJ2-7; no definite D call. CDR1 and CDR2 from the germline V gene are SQVTM and ANQGSEA. V was cut by 1 base and J by 7 bases, with 17 bases left in between. The CDR3 has 14 amino acids. The CDR3 DNA is TGCAGCGTTGAAGTAGGAACCTTATTGGGAGAGCAGTACTTC. This translates into CSVEVGTLLGEQYF.